The 28 T cell receptor beta chains given below trace back to one sample, sequenced in a study of blood T cells in healthy people across ages (dated by TCRdb to about 2015). Library construction relied on 5' RACE. Instrument used: Illumina HiSeq 2500. A second PCR of about 6 to 11 cycles was run with a J-beta primer mix and a sample-barcoded 5' primer. Through fastp at Q25 and MiXCR, TCRdb rebuilt clones from the public reads, retaining in-frame beta chains. Entries are consolidated by CDR3 protein sequence, retaining the most common genes and DNA. The sample data list about a million distinct CDR3 sequences, and about 51% of these were observed just once. The ten largest clones capture about 22% of the sample. The sample taken for sequencing was blood. These receptor sequences come from a woman in her sixties or seventies in good health.

This clonotype is judged medium-sized. This chain uses TRBV25-1 with TRBJ2-7; no clear D gene. V lost 2 bases and J 7 bases, leaving 15 bases between the germline ends. There are 14 residues in the CDR3. Germline assignment: CDR1 MGHDK and CDR2 SYGVNS. The CDR3: CASSEMGREVEQYF. The CDR3 region has the DNA TGTGCCAGCAGTGAAATGGGCCGCGAAGTGGAGCAGTACTTC.

The genes are TRBV7-8 and TRBJ1-2, with a tentative D call TRBD1 (6 bases). This CDR3 comprises 13 residues. Deletions cut 5 bases from V and 3 bases from J, with 10 bases between. The germline V gene has CDR1 SGHVS and CDR2 FQNEAQ. Written as DNA, the CDR3 is TGTGCCAGCAGCGCCGGGACACACTATGGCTACACCTTC. Translation: CASSAGTHYGYTF.

In this sample, this clonotype turned up once. The genes are TRBV11-1 and TRBJ2-2, with D unclear. The CDR3 extends over 14 amino acids. Trimming pared 8 bases from V and 1 base from J, leaving 11 bases between. Germline CDR1 SGHAT, CDR2 FQDESV (reference sequence). Written as DNA, the CDR3 is TGTGCCAGCGGGAAAGACAAGAACACCGGGGAGCTGTTTTTT. Translating gives CASGKDKNTGELFF.

V gene TRBV12-5 combines with J gene TRBJ2-6, with 9 bases aligning to TRBD1. Germline CDR1 reads LGHNT; CDR2 reads FRNRAP. V gave up 7 bases and J gave up 0 bases; unmatched junction bases: 7. The CDR3 is 17 residues long. As DNA, the CDR3 is TGTGCTAGTGCCATGGACAGGGGAAGCTCTGGGGCCAACGTCCTGACTTTC. It yields the protein CASAMDRGSSGANVLTF.

The genes are TRBV2 and TRBJ2-7; the D gene is possibly TRBD2 (5 bases). The J call could be wrong; TRBJ2-5 is a better fit for the DNA end. Germline V gene sequence: CDR1 SNHLY, CDR2 FYNNEI. There are 14 residues in the CDR3. CDR3 nucleotides: TGTGCCAGCACGCTCTGGCCAAGGGAGGAGACCCAGTACTTC. It yields the protein CASTLWPREETQYF.

This clonotype was recorded many times. J is TRBJ2-7 and V is TRBV29-1; 11 bases fit TRBD2. Germline CDR1 reads SQVTM; CDR2 reads ANQGSEA. The ends lost 6 bases at V and 2 bases at J; junction bases unmatched: 3. This CDR3 is built from 13 residues. The CDR3, as DNA: TGCAGCGTAGAGACTAGCGGGACCTACGAGCAGTACTTC. Translating it yields CSVETSGTYEQYF.

The rearrangement links TRBV7-9 to TRBJ2-3, with 10 bases aligning to TRBD1. CDR3 length: 16 amino acids. Germline assignment: CDR1 SEHNR and CDR2 FQNEAQ (reference sequence). V trimming: 5 bases; J trimming: 4 bases; junction bases outside the gene matches: 9. CDR3 sequence (DNA): TGTGCCAGCAGCGATGGACGGACAGGGGGGGCAGATACGCAGTATTTT. Translating gives CASSDGRTGGADTQYF.

The chain has TRBV7-2 and TRBJ2-5, with TRBD2 matching 7 bases. The J call is uncertain, as TRBJ2-1 better fits the DNA end. The V gene's germline CDR1 is SGHTA and CDR2 FQGNSA. The CDR3 consists of 17 residues. CDR3 DNA: TGTGCCAGCAGCTTAGATCCACTACTAGCGAACCAAGAGACCCAGTTCTTC. Amino acid sequence: CASSLDPLLANQETQFF.

This rearrangement joins TRBV28 to TRBJ2-3; 9 bases line up with TRBD2. Germline V gene lookup returns CDR1 MDHEN and CDR2 SYDVKM. Trimming at V came to 3 bases and at J to 3 bases, leaving 7 bases not matched to a gene. CDR3 length: 16 residues. The CDR3 DNA reads as TGTGCCAGCAGTTTTGGGCGGGAGGGCCTGACAGATACGCAGTATTTT. Amino acid sequence: CASSFGREGLTDTQYF.

Here the CDR3 reads CASSNPTEENNQPQHF. CDR3 DNA: TGTGCCAGCAGTAATCCCACCGAGGAGAACAATCAGCCCCAGCATTTT. This sequence joins TRBV6-5 and TRBJ1-5; D unclear. CDR1 is MNHEY and CDR2 is SVGAGI in the germline V gene. The CDR3 has 16 amino acids. Between the trimmed V and J ends, which lost 5 bases and 3 bases, there was a span of 17 bases.

The gene calls are TRBV5-1 and TRBJ2-1, with 9 nucleotides matching TRBD2. Germline loops: CDR1 SGHRS, CDR2 YFSETQ. J lost 8 bases, V lost 2 bases, and 8 bases had no gene match. CDR3 length: 15 residues. The CDR3 loop is CASSFDGTSLDEQFF. CDR3 DNA sequence: TGCGCCAGCAGCTTTGATGGGACTAGCCTGGATGAGCAGTTCTTC.

This clonotype was observed a handful of times. The rearrangement joins TRBV29-1 to TRBJ2-6; no firm D call. V shed 6 bases and J shed 0 bases, with 6 bases lying between them. Per germline, CDR1 SQVTM and CDR2 ANQGSEA. The CDR3 has 13 residues. CDR3 sequence reads: CSVKSSGANVLTF. CDR3 coding DNA: TGCAGCGTCAAGAGCTCTGGGGCCAACGTCCTGACTTTC.

The gene calls are TRBV28 and TRBJ2-7, with 7 positions matching TRBD2. After removal of 6 bases from V and 6 bases from J, the junction contained 5 bases not matched to a gene. The CDR3 has 12 residues. Per the germline V gene, CDR1 is MDHEN and CDR2 is SYDVKM. CDR3 in amino acids: CASRGRVGEQYF. Written as DNA, the CDR3 is TGTGCCAGCAGGGGGAGGGTAGGCGAGCAGTACTTC.

The rearrangement joins TRBV7-3 to TRBJ2-4, with D unresolved. The germline CDR1 and CDR2 sequences are SGHTA and FQGTGA. V lost 1 base, J lost 0 bases, and 4 bases lay in between. The CDR3 spans 14 residues. CDR3 nucleotides: TGTGCCAGCAGCTTAAGTGTAGCCAAAAACATTCAGTACTTC. Encoded protein: CASSLSVAKNIQYF.

The J gene is TRBJ2-1, the V gene TRBV7-9, with D perhaps matching TRBD1 (5 bases). The CDR3 sequence is 14 residues long. V was shortened by 1 base and J by 6 bases, with 10 bases between the two germline ends. Germline lookup yields CDR1 SEHNR and CDR2 FQNEAQ (reference sequence). The CDR3 DNA reads as TGTGCCAGCAGCTTAGAGGCAGGGTTCAATGAGCAGTTCTTC. This encodes CASSLEAGFNEQFF.

V is TRBV6-6 and J is TRBJ2-1; 10 bases map to TRBD1. V trimming: 1 base; J trimming: 8 bases; junction bases outside the gene matches: 2. CDR1 is MNHNY and CDR2 is SVGAGI in the germline V gene (reference sequence). The length of the CDR3 is 14 residues. CDR3 sequence: CASSYWGQGYEQFF. For the CDR3, the DNA is TGTGCCAGCAGTTACTGGGGACAGGGGTATGAGCAGTTCTTC.

This clonotype was seen repeatedly, ten times or more. The V and J genes are TRBV6-1 and TRBJ2-7; D might be TRBD2 (5 bases). Trimming took off 5 bases at V and 1 base at J, with 15 bases between the two ends. Germline assignment: CDR1 MNHNS and CDR2 SASEGT. The CDR3 is 15 amino acids. The CDR3, as DNA: TGTGCCAGCAGTCCTGCGGGCAGTAAGTCCTACGAGCAGTACTTC. This translates into CASSPAGSKSYEQYF.

The chain uses TRBV7-9 and TRBJ2-7; possible D gene TRBD1, 5 bases. Germline V gene sequence: CDR1 SEHNR, CDR2 FQNEAQ (reference sequence). The CDR3 loop spans 14 amino acids. The V gene lost 1 base and the J gene lost 3 bases, with 10 bases spanning the gap. Here the CDR3 reads CASSLVSQDYEQYF. The CDR3 bases are TGTGCCAGCAGCTTAGTCTCACAGGACTACGAGCAGTACTTC.

This clonotype was seen more than once but under ten times. The chain is built from TRBV5-6 and TRBJ1-2, with a tentative D call TRBD1 (5 bases). Trimming took off 2 bases at V and 5 bases at J, with 16 bases between the two ends. Germline V gives CDR1 SGHDT, CDR2 YYEEEE. The CDR3 runs to 15 residues. The CDR3 loop reads CASSFPDSRLYGYTF. The CDR3 DNA reads as TGTGCCAGCAGCTTTCCCGACAGCCGCCTTTATGGCTACACCTTC.

A few counts support this clonotype. This chain uses TRBV29-1 with TRBJ2-5; 10 bases map to TRBD2. V gave up 3 bases and J gave up 5 bases; unmatched junction bases: 12. The germline CDR1 and CDR2 sequences are SQVTM and ANQGSEA. The CDR3 runs to 16 residues. The DNA of the CDR3 is TGCAGCGTTGAGGGTCCAGCGGGAGGGACCCTCGAGACCCAGTACTTC. It is translated as CSVEGPAGGTLETQYF.

For the CDR3, the DNA is TGTGCCATCACTAGGACTAGCGGGACAGATACGCAGTATTTT. Translation gives CAITRTSGTDTQYF. The rearrangement uses TRBV10-3 and TRBJ2-3; 11 nucleotides match TRBD2. V lost 7 bases, J lost 3 bases, and 3 bases stayed unmatched. Germline lookup yields CDR1 ENHRY and CDR2 SYGVKD. The CDR3 spans 14 residues.

Written as DNA, the CDR3 is TGTGCCAGCACCCCTTACGGGGGAGGCACTTACGAGCAGTACTTC. Residues: CASTPYGGGTYEQYF. V is TRBV6-6 and J is TRBJ2-7; a weak D match, TRBD2 (6 bases). Deletions cut 7 bases from V and 4 bases from J, with 20 bases between. Germline-derived CDR1 and CDR2 are MNHNY and SVGAGI (reference sequence). The CDR3 has 15 amino acids.

The CDR3 bases are TGTGCCAGCAGCCCCTCCTTTACTAGCGGGAGGGCCCGGAGTGAGCAGTTCTTC. Translating gives CASSPSFTSGRARSEQFF. The chain has TRBV2 and TRBJ2-1, with 13 bases aligning to TRBD2. With V trimmed by 6 bases and J by 9 bases, 17 bases remained unmatched. This CDR3 contains 18 residues. Per germline, CDR1 SNHLY and CDR2 FYNNEI.

The rearrangement joins TRBV11-2 to TRBJ1-2; no reliable D call. Germline assignment: CDR1 SGHAT and CDR2 FQNNGV. There are 17 residues in the CDR3. Trimming removed 6 bases at V and 9 bases at J, with 29 bases between. The CDR3 sequence is CASRDVFRETLDYSYTF. The CDR3 nucleotides read TGTGCCAGCAGGGATGTTTTTCGGGAGACCCTAGATTATAGCTACACCTTC.

This chain uses TRBV12-3 or TRBV12-4 with TRBJ1-2; D remains unclear. This CDR3 region has 17 residues. V shed 5 bases and J shed 1 base, with 20 bases lying between them. CDR3: CASSPSAGPGVNYGYTF. In DNA form, the CDR3 reads TGTGCCAGCAGTCCCTCGGCAGGCCCCGGGGTTAACTATGGCTACACCTTC.

V is TRBV27 and J is TRBJ1-4; 8 nucleotides line up with TRBD1. CDR3 length equals 19 residues. The J segment lost 0 bases and the V segment lost 5 bases, leaving 14 bases of the junction unmatched. CDR1 is MNHEY and CDR2 is SMNVEV in the germline V gene (reference sequence). The CDR3 reads CASSLGQGNPIATNEKLFF. In DNA, the CDR3 is TGTGCCAGCAGTCTTGGACAGGGAAATCCAATTGCAACTAATGAAAAACTGTTTTTT.

The J gene is TRBJ2-7, the V gene TRBV5-4, with 7 bases identical to TRBD1. This CDR3 has 14 amino acids. The germline V gene has CDR1 SGHNT and CDR2 YYREEE (reference sequence). V gave up 4 bases and J gave up 0 bases; unmatched junction bases: 4. The DNA for the CDR3 is TGTGCCAGCAGCACCTGGGACAGCTCCTACGAGCAGTACTTC. Its protein product is CASSTWDSSYEQYF.

The chain links TRBV10-3 to TRBJ1-2; D may be TRBD1 (6 bases). The germline CDR1 and CDR2 sequences are ENHRY and SYGVKD. This CDR3 spans 13 amino acids. V dropped 5 bases and J dropped 4 bases, with 11 bases sitting between them. The CDR3 DNA sequence: TGTGCCATCAGTTCCCAGGGGACCTATGGCTACACCTTC. Its protein product is CAISSQGTYGYTF.